This entry lists 30 T cell receptor beta chains sequenced from one sample in a study of cytomegalovirus exposure and HLA in healthy donors. The PCR made use of 60 Vbeta and 13 Jbeta primers. Generated by immunoSEQ multiplex PCR, the TCRdb table keeps only in-frame clones and is missing some. The sample yields roughly 200,000 clones, over 65% seen once. What was sequenced was PBMCs. These receptors all stem from a woman aged 55 to 70 in good health and CMV-seropositive.

This chain connects TRBV19 to TRBJ1-1; D unclear. This CDR3 is 14 amino acids long. V was cut by 0 bases and J by 3 bases, with 8 bases left in between. Germline V gene lookup returns CDR1 LNHDA and CDR2 SQIVND (reference sequence). CDR3 DNA sequence: TGTGCCAGTAGTATAGACAGGTGGGACACTGAAGCTTTCTTT. Its protein is CASSIDRWDTEAFF.

V usage is TRBV10-3 and J usage is TRBJ2-1; TRBD2 agrees at 9 bases. The J segment lost 1 base and the V segment lost 5 bases, leaving 3 bases of the junction unmatched. CDR1 is ENHRY, CDR2 SYGVKD, per germline. The CDR3 contains 15 residues. For the CDR3, the DNA is TGTGCCATCAGTCGTAGCGGGAGTTCCTACAATGAGCAGTTCTTC. Translating gives CAISRSGSSYNEQFF.

The gene calls are TRBV29-1 and TRBJ1-1; tentatively, D is TRBD1 (6 bases). V shed 3 bases and J shed 3 bases, with 11 bases lying between them. The CDR3 contains 13 residues. From germline, CDR1 is SQVTM and CDR2 ANQGSEA. The CDR3 DNA reads TGCAGCGTTGATAAAGGGGGAGACACTGAAGCTTTCTTT. Translated, it gives CSVDKGGDTEAFF.

This clone has just a few counts. Other DNA sequences in the same sample also yield this CDR3. V is TRBV2 and J is TRBJ2-4; perhaps TRBD1 as D (6 bases). The length of the CDR3 is 17 residues. The germline gives CDR1 SNHLY, CDR2 FYNNEI. The V end lost 3 bases, the J end lost 0 bases, and 15 bases lay between the germline ends. CDR3: CASSEGQGPLAKNIQYF. CDR3 in DNA: TGTGCCAGCAGTGAGGGGCAGGGGCCACTAGCCAAAAACATTCAGTACTTC.

The rearrangement links TRBV18 to TRBJ2-7; D is perhaps TRBD2 (6 bases). The CDR3 extends over 15 amino acids. V lost 4 bases and J lost 0, with 13 bases in between. The germline CDR1 and CDR2 sequences are KGHSH and LQKENI. The CDR3 loop reads CASSRLIGGSYEQYF. Written as DNA, the CDR3 is TGTGCCAGCTCACGCCTTATCGGGGGCTCCTACGAGCAGTACTTC.

This clone showed up just a few times. The rearrangement links TRBV27 to TRBJ2-7; 15 bases match TRBD2. Per the germline V gene, CDR1 is MNHEY and CDR2 is SMNVEV (reference sequence). CDR3 length equals 13 residues. Trimming at V came to 8 bases and at J to 7 bases, leaving 3 bases not matched to a gene. The CDR3 DNA is TGTGCCAGCCTGGGACTAGCGGGAGGAGAGCAGTACTTC. As protein: CASLGLAGGEQYF.

Details on this clone: The junction departs from the called germline gene at one end, perhaps through a read error. The genes are TRBV19 and TRBJ2-6, with D perhaps TRBD1 (5 bases). CDR3 length: 15 amino acids. Looked up from germline, CDR1 is LNHDA and CDR2 is SQIVND (reference sequence). CDR3 bases: TGTGCCAGTAGCAGACAGAGCTCTGGGGCCAACGGCCTGACTTTC. Translated, it gives CASSRQSSGANGLTF.

The genes are TRBV4-1 and TRBJ1-1; no clear D. With 3 bases removed from V and 6 bases from J, the gap between germline ends came to 14 bases. The CDR3 covers 14 residues. CDR1 MGHRA and CDR2 YSYEKL come from the germline V gene. Written as DNA, the CDR3 is TGCGCCAGCAGCCAGGGGTATGGTAGCGCTGAAGCTTTCTTT. It yields the protein CASSQGYGSAEAFF.

The chain joins TRBV30 to TRBJ2-1; D might be TRBD1 (5 bases). The CDR3 has 12 amino acids. Germline CDR1 GTSNPN, CDR2 SVGIG (reference sequence). V was shortened by 5 bases and J by 8 bases, with 13 bases between the two germline ends. The CDR3 nucleotides read TGTGCCTGGGGAGATCAGGGCGATGAGCAGTTCTTC. Encoded protein: CAWGDQGDEQFF. The entire variable domain, with the rest obtained from reference TRBV30 and TRBJ2-1, is as follows: SQTIHQWPATLVQPVGSPLSLECTVEGTSNPNLYWYRQAAGRGLQLLFYSVGIGQISSEVPQNLSASRPQDRQFILSSKKLLLSDSGFYLCAWGDQGDEQFFGPGTRLTVL.

The rearrangement joins TRBV27 to TRBJ1-4; TRBD1 matches at 8 bases. Germline values: CDR1 MNHEY, CDR2 SMNVEV (reference sequence). The CDR3 contains 16 residues. V shed 3 bases, J shed 4 bases, and the junction held 7 bases outside the gene matches. CDR3 protein: CASSFSTGAYNEKLFF. CDR3 DNA sequence: TGTGCCAGCAGTTTTTCGACAGGGGCCTATAATGAAAAACTGTTTTTT.

The chain employs TRBV28 and TRBJ2-7, with 11 bases fitting TRBD1. V was pared by 6 bases and J by 6 bases, with 7 bases of the junction left unmatched. Germline assignment: CDR1 MDHEN and CDR2 SYDVKM. The CDR3 has 14 residues. CDR3: CASRFGQGAGEQYF. The CDR3, as DNA: TGTGCCAGCAGGTTTGGACAGGGGGCGGGCGAGCAGTACTTC.

V gene TRBV12-1 combines with J gene TRBJ1-1. TRBV12-1 is given as a pseudogene. The CDR3 contains 16 residues. As DNA, the CDR3 is TGTGCCAGCAGCTCGAAACCGGGACTGAGAGGCACTGAAGCTTTCTTT. Translating it yields CASSSKPGLRGTEAFF.

This chain joins TRBV5-1 and TRBJ1-2, with D perhaps TRBD1 (6 bases). Trimming took off 4 bases at V and 4 bases at J, with 17 bases between the two ends. The CDR3 sequence is 15 residues long. The V gene's germline CDR1 is SGHRS and CDR2 YFSETQ. This CDR3 is CASSPVQGFSYGYTF. In nucleotides, the CDR3 is TGCGCCAGCAGCCCTGTACAGGGCTTCAGCTATGGCTACACCTTC.

This sequence joins TRBV11-2 and TRBJ2-7; a possible D gene is TRBD1 (6 bases). Germline V lookup: CDR1 SGHAT, CDR2 FQNNGV. The CDR3 runs 17 residues. The V end lost 2 bases, the J end lost 3 bases, and 20 bases lay between the germline ends. CDR3 residues: CASSLSRQDRQYYEQYF. The DNA for the CDR3 is TGTGCCAGCAGCTTATCTAGACAGGACCGTCAATACTACGAGCAGTACTTC.

The V call is TRBV2, the J call TRBJ2-3, with 8 bases identical to TRBD1. Germline V lookup: CDR1 SNHLY, CDR2 FYNNEI. V gave up 5 bases and J gave up 2 bases; unmatched junction bases: 3. The CDR3 sequence is 14 residues long. The CDR3 DNA reads TGTGCCAGCAGTCCAGGGGGCTACACAGATACGCAGTATTTT. As protein: CASSPGGYTDTQYF.

The chain has TRBV7-3 and TRBJ1-1, with no clear D. V gave up 6 bases and J gave up 11 bases, with 16 bases separating them. CDR1 is SGHTA, CDR2 FQGTGA, per germline. This CDR3 spans 12 amino acids. CDR3 sequence: CASSFTKGGAFF. The CDR3 DNA sequence: TGTGCCAGCAGTTTCACCAAAGGAGGCGCTTTCTTT.

This clone was picked up a small number of times. The chain combines TRBV15 with TRBJ1-4; D unclear. The germline V and J ends were trimmed by 5 bases and 3 bases, with 7 bases remaining between them. CDR3 size: 13 residues. Germline values: CDR1 LNHNV, CDR2 YYDKDF (reference sequence). The CDR3 nucleotides read TGTGCCACCAGCCCGAGAGCTAATGAAAAACTGTTTTTT. Protein: CATSPRANEKLFF.

CDR3 amino acids: CASSFSGSYEQYF. The CDR3 coding sequence is TGCGCCAGCAGCTTTTCGGGCTCCTACGAGCAGTACTTC. The J gene is TRBJ2-7, the V gene TRBV5-1; D ambiguous. Trimming shortened V by 2 bases and J by 0 bases, and 6 bases separated the two germline ends. The germline V gene encodes CDR1 SGHRS and CDR2 YFSETQ. This CDR3 is built from 13 residues.

The V and J genes are TRBV4-1 and TRBJ1-4; the match to TRBD1 covers 8 bases. CDR3 length: 16 amino acids. CDR1 MGHRA and CDR2 YSYEKL come from the germline V gene. J was trimmed by 4 bases and V by 0 bases; bases with no gene match: 4. DNA of the CDR3: TGCGCCAGCAGCCAAGATGGGACAGGAAATAATGAAAAACTGTTTTTT. Protein: CASSQDGTGNNEKLFF.

This chain links TRBV30 with TRBJ1-3; D gene ambiguous. The CDR3 runs to 16 residues. Germline CDR1 GTSNPN, CDR2 SVGIG (reference sequence). The V and J ends lost 0 bases and 2 bases respectively, with 14 bases between them. CDR3 sequence reads: CAWSVLAPTAGNTIYF. The CDR3 DNA sequence: TGTGCCTGGAGTGTACTCGCACCTACTGCTGGAAACACCATATATTTT.

About this clone itself: This same CDR3 is encoded by further DNA sequences in the sample. The chain has TRBV2 and TRBJ1-2; D ambiguous. CDR3 length: 11 residues. Per the germline V gene, CDR1 is SNHLY and CDR2 is FYNNEI. The V and J ends lost 8 bases and 0 bases respectively, with 4 bases between them. CDR3 nucleotides: TGTGCCAGCTCGGCTAACTATGGCTACACCTTC. Translating it yields CASSANYGYTF.

V and J are TRBV7-8 and TRBJ2-7, with D possibly being TRBD1 (6 bases). V lost 4 bases and J 4 bases, leaving 11 bases between the germline ends. CDR1 and CDR2 (germline): SGHVS, FQNEAQ. The CDR3 has 13 amino acids. CDR3 bases: TGTGCCAGCAGCTCACTACAGGGATACGAGCAGTACTTC. Its translation is CASSSLQGYEQYF.

The chain employs TRBV7-3 and TRBJ2-1; D is unresolved. The ends were cut back, 5 bases at V and 1 base at J, with 12 bases in the middle. The CDR3 spans 15 residues. Germline CDR1 reads SGHTA; CDR2 reads FQGTGA. The CDR3: CASSPEVASYNEQFF. CDR3 nucleotide sequence: TGTGCCAGCAGCCCTGAGGTGGCTTCCTACAATGAGCAGTTCTTC.

The rearrangement uses TRBV5-8 and TRBJ2-5; 11 bases fit TRBD2. The CDR3 totals 19 residues. The germline V gene encodes CDR1 SGHTS and CDR2 YDEGEE. J gave up 2 bases and V 4 bases, and 16 bases lay outside the gene matches. DNA of the CDR3: TGTGCCAGCAGCCCTGGCGTCGGGACTAGCGGCTGGGGGCAAGAGACCCAGTACTTC. It specifies CASSPGVGTSGWGQETQYF.

This clone was observed a few times. At one end, the junction sequence differs from germline, possibly due to a read error. The gene calls are TRBV2 and TRBJ2-3; unclear D gene. CDR1 SNHLY and CDR2 FYNNEI come from the germline V gene. The CDR3 sequence is 14 residues long. The CDR3 here is CASSKAVPGDTQYF. CDR3 in DNA: TGTGCCAGCAGTAAAGCCGTCCCGGGTGATACGCAGTATTTT.

This chain uses TRBV7-2 with TRBJ1-5, with D unclear. Germline CDR1 SGHTA, CDR2 FQGNSA. Deletions cut 3 bases from V and 3 bases from J, with 6 bases between. This CDR3 contains 13 residues. CDR3 residues: CASSFRVNQPQHF. In nucleotides, the CDR3 is TGTGCCAGCAGCTTTCGCGTCAATCAGCCCCAGCATTTT.

The gene calls are TRBV5-8 and TRBJ2-3; perhaps TRBD2 as D (6 bases). From germline, CDR1 is SGHTS and CDR2 YDEGEE. The CDR3 sequence is 14 residues long. V lost 5 bases and J lost 1, with 11 bases in between. The CDR3 region is CASRDRLGTDTQYF. CDR3 sequence (DNA): TGTGCCAGCAGGGACCGACTAGGCACAGATACGCAGTATTTT. Looking up the rest from reference TRBV5-8 and TRBJ2-3 gives the full variable domain: EAGVTQSPTHLIKTRGQQATLRCSPISGHTSVYWYQQALGLGLQFLLWYDEGEERNRGNFPPRFSGRQFPNYSSELNVNALELEDSALYLCASRDRLGTDTQYFGPGTRLTVL.

This clone has just one count. This chain joins TRBV7-6 and TRBJ2-1, with D possibly being TRBD2 (5 bases). Trimming shortened V by 5 bases and J by 7 bases, and 6 bases separated the two germline ends. This CDR3 has 11 residues. From germline, CDR1 is SGHVS and CDR2 FNYEAQ. CDR3 residues: CASSPGNEQFF. In DNA form, the CDR3 reads TGTGCCAGCAGCCCGGGGAATGAGCAGTTCTTC.

This chain connects TRBV2 to TRBJ2-5, with 8 bases matching TRBD2. CDR3 length: 14 amino acids. V shed 3 bases and J 3 bases; nucleotides not matched to a gene: 3. Looked up from germline, CDR1 is SNHLY and CDR2 is FYNNEI. Here the CDR3 DNA reads TGTGCCAGCAGTGAGAGTAGCGGGAAAGAGACCCAGTACTTC. Protein: CASSESSGKETQYF.

J is TRBJ1-4 and V is TRBV28; a possible D gene is TRBD1 (5 bases). Trimming pared 2 bases from V and 5 bases from J, leaving 9 bases between. The CDR3 runs 14 residues. Germline CDR1 and CDR2: MDHEN and SYDVKM. CDR3 nucleotide sequence: TGTGCCAGCAGTTTAGGGGGGATCAATGAAAAACTGTTTTTT. This sequence encodes CASSLGGINEKLFF. The full variable domain, with the rest looked up from reference TRBV28 and TRBJ1-4, is DVKVTQSSRYLVKRTGEKVFLECVQDMDHENMFWYRQDPGLGLRLIYFSYDVKMKEKGDIPEGYSVSREKKERFSLILESASTNQTSMYLCASSLGGINEKLFFGSGTQLSVL.